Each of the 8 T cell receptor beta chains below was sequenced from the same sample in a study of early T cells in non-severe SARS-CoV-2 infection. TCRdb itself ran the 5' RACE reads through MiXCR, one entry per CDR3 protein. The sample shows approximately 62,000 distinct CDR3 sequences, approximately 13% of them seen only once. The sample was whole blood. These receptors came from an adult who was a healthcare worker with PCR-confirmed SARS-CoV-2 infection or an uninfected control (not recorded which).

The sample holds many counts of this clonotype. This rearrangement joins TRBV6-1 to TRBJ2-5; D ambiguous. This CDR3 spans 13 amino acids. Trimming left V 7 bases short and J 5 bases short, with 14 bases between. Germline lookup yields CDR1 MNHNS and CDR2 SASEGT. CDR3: CASTYGPQETQYF. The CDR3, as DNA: TGTGCCAGCACCTACGGACCCCAGGAGACCCAGTACTTC.

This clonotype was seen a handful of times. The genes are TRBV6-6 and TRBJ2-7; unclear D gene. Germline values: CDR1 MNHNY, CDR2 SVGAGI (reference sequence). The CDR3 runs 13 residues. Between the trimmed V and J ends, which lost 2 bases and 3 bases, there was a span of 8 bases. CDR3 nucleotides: TGTGCCAGCAGTTACCGGGCTAGCTACGAGCAGTACTTC. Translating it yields CASSYRASYEQYF.

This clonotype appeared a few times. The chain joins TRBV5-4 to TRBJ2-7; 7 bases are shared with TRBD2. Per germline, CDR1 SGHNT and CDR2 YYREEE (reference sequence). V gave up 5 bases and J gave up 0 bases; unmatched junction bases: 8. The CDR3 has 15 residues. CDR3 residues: CASSPRGGSSYEQYF. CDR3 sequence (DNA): TGTGCCAGCAGTCCCCGGGGCGGGAGCTCCTACGAGCAGTACTTC.

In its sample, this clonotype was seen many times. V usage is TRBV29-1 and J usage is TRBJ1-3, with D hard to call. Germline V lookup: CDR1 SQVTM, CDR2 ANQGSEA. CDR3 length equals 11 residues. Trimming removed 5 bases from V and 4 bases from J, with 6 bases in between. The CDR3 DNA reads TGCAGCGTTCTCGTGGGAAACACCATATATTTT. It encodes CSVLVGNTIYF. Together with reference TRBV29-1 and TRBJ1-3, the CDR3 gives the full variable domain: SAVISQKPSRDICQRGTSLTIQCQVDSQVTMMFWYRQQPGQSLTLIATANQGSEATYESGFVIDKFPISRPNLTFSTLTVSNMSPEDSSIYLCSVLVGNTIYFGEGSWLTVV.

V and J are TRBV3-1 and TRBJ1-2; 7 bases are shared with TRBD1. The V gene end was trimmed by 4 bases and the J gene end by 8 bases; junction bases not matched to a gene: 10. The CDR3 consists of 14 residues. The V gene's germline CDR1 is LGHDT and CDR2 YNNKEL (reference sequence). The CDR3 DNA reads TGTGCCAGCAGCCCCGAGGAGGGGGCCAACGGCTACACCTTC. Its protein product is CASSPEEGANGYTF. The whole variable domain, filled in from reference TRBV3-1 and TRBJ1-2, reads DTAVSQTPKYLVTQMGNDKSIKCEQNLGHDTMYWYKQDSKKFLKIMFSYNNKELIINETVPNRFSPKSPDKAHLNLHINSLELGDSAVYFCASSPEEGANGYTFGSGTRLTVV.

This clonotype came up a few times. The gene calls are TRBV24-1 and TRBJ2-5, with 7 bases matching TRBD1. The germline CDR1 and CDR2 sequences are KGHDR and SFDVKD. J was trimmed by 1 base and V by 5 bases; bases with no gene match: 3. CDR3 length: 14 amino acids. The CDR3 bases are TGTGCCACCAGTGGCTGGGACAGCCAAGAGACCCAGTACTTC. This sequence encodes CATSGWDSQETQYF.

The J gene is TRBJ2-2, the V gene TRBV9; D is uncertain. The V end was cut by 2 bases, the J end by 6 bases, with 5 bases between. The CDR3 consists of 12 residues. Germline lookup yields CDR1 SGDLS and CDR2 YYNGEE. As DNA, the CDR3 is TGTGCCAGCAGCGTTAGTGCCGGGGAGCTGTTTTTT. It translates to CASSVSAGELFF. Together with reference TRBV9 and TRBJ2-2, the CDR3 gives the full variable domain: DSGVTQTPKHLITATGQRVTLRCSPRSGDLSVYWYQQSLDQGLQFLIQYYNGEERAKGNILERFSAQQFPDLHSELNLSSLELGDSALYFCASSVSAGELFFGEGSRLTVL.

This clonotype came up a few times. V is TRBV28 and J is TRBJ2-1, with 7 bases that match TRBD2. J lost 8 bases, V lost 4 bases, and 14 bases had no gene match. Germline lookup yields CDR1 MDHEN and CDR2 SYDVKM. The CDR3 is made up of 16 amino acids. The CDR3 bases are TGTGCCAGCAGTTATGGGGGAGCGGGAAGGCAGGATGAGCAGTTCTTC. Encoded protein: CASSYGGAGRQDEQFF.